This T cell receptor (beta chain) was found in a study of blood T cell repertoires in COVID-19. This clone was observed once. Cohorts were determined from participant-reported clinical history. This CDR3 region has 17 residues. J lost 10 bases, V lost 8 bases, and 20 bases had no gene match. CDR1 and CDR2 (germline): SGHDN, FVKESK. The assay was immunoSEQ multiplex PCR, and TCRdb's table has in-frame clones only and misses some. This table holds under 150,000 clones, approximately 80% found once. The chain employs TRBV14 and TRBJ2-1, with 10 bases lining up with TRBD1. The source is a man aged 50 or older in a cohort exposed to, infected with or recovered from COVID-19 (not recorded which). Material for sequencing was PBMCs or T cells enriched from blood (not recorded which). This CDR3 is CASPDPFRDRGREEQFF. The CDR3 region has the DNA TGTGCCAGCCCTGATCCCTTCCGGGACAGGGGTCGGGAGGAGCAGTTCTTC. The variable domain in full, with the rest retrieved from reference TRBV14 and TRBJ2-1, is EAGVTQFPSHSVIEKGQTVTLRCDPISGHDNLYWYRRVMGKEIKFLLHFVKESKQDESGMPNNRFLAERTGGTYSTLKVQPAELEDSGVYFCASPDPFRDRGREEQFFGPGTRLTVL.